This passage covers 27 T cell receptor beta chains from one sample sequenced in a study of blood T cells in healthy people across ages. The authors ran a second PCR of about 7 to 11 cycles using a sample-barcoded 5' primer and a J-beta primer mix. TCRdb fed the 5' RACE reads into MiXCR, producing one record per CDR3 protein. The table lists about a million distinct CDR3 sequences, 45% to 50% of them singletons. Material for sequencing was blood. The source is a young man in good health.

CDR3 DNA sequence: TGCAGTGCCCCGTTTTGGGAGGGGAAGGACAATGAGCAGTTCTTC. Translation gives CSAPFWEGKDNEQFF. The V and J genes are TRBV20-1 and TRBJ2-1; 7 bases align to TRBD2. The CDR3 totals 15 residues. The V segment lost 6 bases and the J segment 5 bases; nucleotides outside the gene matches: 13. Germline lookup yields CDR1 DFQATT and CDR2 SNEGSKA (reference sequence).

The CDR3 loop reads CASSRNRGNTIYF. In nucleotides, the CDR3 is TGTGCCAGCAGCCGAAACAGGGGAAACACCATATATTTT. The rearrangement uses TRBV4-2 and TRBJ1-3; tentatively, D is TRBD1 (5 bases). CDR1 is LGHNA, CDR2 YNFKEQ, per germline. V lost 4 bases to trimming and J lost 4 bases, with 8 bases between them. This CDR3 has 13 residues.

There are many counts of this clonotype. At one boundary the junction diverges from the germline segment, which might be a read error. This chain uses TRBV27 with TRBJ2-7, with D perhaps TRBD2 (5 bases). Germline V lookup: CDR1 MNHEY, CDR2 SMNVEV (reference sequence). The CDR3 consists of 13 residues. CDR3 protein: CASSLSGSYEQYF. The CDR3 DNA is TGTGCCAGCAGCTTATCGGGGTCCTACGAGCAGTACTTC.

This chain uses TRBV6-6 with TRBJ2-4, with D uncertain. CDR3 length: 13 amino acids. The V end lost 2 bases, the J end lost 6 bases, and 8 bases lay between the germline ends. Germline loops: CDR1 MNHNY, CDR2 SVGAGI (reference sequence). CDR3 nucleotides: TGTGCCAGCAGTTACCCCGACCGAAACATTCAGTACTTC. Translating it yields CASSYPDRNIQYF.

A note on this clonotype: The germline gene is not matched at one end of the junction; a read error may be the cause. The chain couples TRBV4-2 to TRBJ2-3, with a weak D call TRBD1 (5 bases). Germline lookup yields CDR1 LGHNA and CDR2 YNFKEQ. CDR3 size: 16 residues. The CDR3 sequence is CASSRNKGEPTATQYF. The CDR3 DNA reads TGTGCCAGCAGCCGAAATAAAGGGGAACCCACAGCTACGCAGTATTTT.

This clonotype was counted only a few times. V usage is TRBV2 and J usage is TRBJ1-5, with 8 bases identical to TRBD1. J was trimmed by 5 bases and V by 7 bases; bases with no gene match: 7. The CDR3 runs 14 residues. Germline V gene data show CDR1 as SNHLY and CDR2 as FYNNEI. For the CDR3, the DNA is TGTGCCAGCACCCCGGACAGGGCCTATCAGCCCCAGCATTTT. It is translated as CASTPDRAYQPQHF.

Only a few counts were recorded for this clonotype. Here the CDR3 DNA reads TGTGCCGGTAGACAGGGGGACTATGGCTACACCTTC. Encoded protein: CAGRQGDYGYTF. This rearrangement joins TRBV6-6 to TRBJ1-2; TRBD1 aligns across 9 bases. V dropped 11 bases and J dropped 3; count of bases not matched to a gene: 4. Germline V lookup: CDR1 MNHNY, CDR2 SVGAGI (reference sequence). The CDR3 loop spans 12 amino acids.

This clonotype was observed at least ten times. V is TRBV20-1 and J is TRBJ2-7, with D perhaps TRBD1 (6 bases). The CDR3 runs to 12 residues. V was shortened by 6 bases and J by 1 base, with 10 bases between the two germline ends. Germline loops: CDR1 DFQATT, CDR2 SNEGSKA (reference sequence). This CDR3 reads CSAEGQSYEQYF. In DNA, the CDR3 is TGCAGTGCCGAAGGACAGTCCTACGAGCAGTACTTC.

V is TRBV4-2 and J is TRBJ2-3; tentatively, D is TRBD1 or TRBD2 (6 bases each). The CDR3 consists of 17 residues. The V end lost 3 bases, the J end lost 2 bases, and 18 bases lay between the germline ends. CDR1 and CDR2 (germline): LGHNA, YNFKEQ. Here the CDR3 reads CASSHGNGGSNTDTQYF. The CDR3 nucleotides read TGTGCCAGCAGCCACGGAAACGGGGGCTCGAACACAGATACGCAGTATTTT.

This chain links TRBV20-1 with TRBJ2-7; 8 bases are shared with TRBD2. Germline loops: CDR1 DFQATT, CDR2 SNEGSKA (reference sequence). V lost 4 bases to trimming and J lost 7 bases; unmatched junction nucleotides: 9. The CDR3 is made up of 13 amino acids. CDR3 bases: TGCAGTGCTACCTCGGGGGGGCCGGGGGAGCAGTACTTC. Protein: CSATSGGPGEQYF.

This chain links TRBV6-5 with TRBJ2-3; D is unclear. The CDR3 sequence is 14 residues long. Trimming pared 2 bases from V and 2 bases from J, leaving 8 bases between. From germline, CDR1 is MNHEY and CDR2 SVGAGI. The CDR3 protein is CASSYDWITDTQYF. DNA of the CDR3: TGTGCCAGCAGTTACGATTGGATCACAGATACGCAGTATTTT.

The CDR3 DNA reads TGTGCCAGCAGCCCCGGGACACGCGCGAATGAGCAGTTCTTC. Encoded protein: CASSPGTRANEQFF. The chain combines TRBV12-3 or TRBV12-4 with TRBJ2-1, with a possible D match to TRBD1 (6 bases). The CDR3 covers 14 residues. V was clipped by 6 bases and J by 7 bases, with 16 bases between them.

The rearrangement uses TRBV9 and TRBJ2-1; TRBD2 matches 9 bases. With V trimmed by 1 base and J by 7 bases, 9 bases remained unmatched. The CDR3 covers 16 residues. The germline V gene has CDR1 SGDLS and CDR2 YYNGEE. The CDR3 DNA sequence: TGTGCCAGCAGCGTAACCGCGGGGGGGGGGCGAAATGAGCAGTTCTTC. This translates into CASSVTAGGGRNEQFF. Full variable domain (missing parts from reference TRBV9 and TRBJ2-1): DSGVTQTPKHLITATGQRVTLRCSPRSGDLSVYWYQQSLDQGLQFLIQYYNGEERAKGNILERFSAQQFPDLHSELNLSSLELGDSALYFCASSVTAGGGRNEQFFGPGTRLTVL.

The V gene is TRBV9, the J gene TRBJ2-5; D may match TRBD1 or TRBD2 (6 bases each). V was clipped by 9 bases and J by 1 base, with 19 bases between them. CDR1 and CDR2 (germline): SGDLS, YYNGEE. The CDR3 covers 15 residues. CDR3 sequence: CATNKGGGLQETQYF. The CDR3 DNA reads TGTGCCACCAACAAAGGAGGGGGACTCCAAGAGACCCAGTACTTC.

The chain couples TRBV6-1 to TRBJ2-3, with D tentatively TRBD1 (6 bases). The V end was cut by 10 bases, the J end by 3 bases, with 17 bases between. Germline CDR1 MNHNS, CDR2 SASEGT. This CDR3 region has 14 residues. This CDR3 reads CATLARGRTDTQYF. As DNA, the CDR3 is TGTGCCACCTTAGCCAGGGGTAGGACAGATACGCAGTATTTT.

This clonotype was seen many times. CDR3: CASSQGWEQYF. The CDR3 nucleotides are TGTGCCAGCAGCCAAGGTTGGGAGCAGTACTTC. V and J are TRBV3-1 and TRBJ2-7; D remains unclear. V was trimmed by 1 base and J by 7 bases, leaving 5 bases between them. There are 11 residues in the CDR3. Germline loops: CDR1 LGHDT, CDR2 YNNKEL (reference sequence).

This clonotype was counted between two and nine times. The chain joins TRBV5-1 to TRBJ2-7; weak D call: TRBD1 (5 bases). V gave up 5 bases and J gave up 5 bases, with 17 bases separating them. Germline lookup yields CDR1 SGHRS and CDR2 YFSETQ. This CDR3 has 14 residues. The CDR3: CASSDSGKVHEQYF. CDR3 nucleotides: TGCGCCAGCAGTGATTCAGGGAAGGTCCACGAGCAGTACTTC.

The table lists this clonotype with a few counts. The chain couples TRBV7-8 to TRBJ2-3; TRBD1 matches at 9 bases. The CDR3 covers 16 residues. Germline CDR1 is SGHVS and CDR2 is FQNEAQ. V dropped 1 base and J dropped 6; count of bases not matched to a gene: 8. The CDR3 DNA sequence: TGTGCCAGCAGCTTAGAAGTAGGACAGGGGTCCGATACGCAGTATTTT. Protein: CASSLEVGQGSDTQYF.

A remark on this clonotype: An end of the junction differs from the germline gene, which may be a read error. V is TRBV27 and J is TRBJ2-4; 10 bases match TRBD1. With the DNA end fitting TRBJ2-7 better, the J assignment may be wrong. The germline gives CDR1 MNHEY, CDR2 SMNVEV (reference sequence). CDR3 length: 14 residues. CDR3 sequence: CTSSSPGQGYEQYF. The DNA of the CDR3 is TGTACCAGCAGTTCCCCGGGACAGGGGTACGAGCAGTACTTC.

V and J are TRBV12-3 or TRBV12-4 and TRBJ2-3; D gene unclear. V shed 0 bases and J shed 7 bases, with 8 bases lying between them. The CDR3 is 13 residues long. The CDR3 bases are TGTGCCAGCAGTTTAGCAGGTTCCAATACGCAGTATTTT. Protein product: CASSLAGSNTQYF.

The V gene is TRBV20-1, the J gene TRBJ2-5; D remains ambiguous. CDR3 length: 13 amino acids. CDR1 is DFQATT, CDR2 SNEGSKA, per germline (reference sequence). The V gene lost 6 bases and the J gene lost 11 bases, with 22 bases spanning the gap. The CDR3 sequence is CSARDPRSFKQYF. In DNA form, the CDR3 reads TGCAGTGCCCGCGACCCACGTTCCTTTAAGCAGTACTTC.

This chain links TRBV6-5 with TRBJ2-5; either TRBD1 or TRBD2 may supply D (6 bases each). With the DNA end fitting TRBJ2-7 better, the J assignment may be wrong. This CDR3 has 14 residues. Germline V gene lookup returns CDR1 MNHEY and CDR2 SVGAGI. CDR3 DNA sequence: TGTGCCAGCAGTTACTCGGGGGGCGAGTACGAGCAGTACTTC. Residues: CASSYSGGEYEQYF.

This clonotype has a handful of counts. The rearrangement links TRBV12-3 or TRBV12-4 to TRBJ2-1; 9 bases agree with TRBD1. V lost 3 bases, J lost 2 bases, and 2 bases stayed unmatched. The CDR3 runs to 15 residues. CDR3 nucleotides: TGTGCCAGCAGTTTTACAGGGGGCACCTACAATGAGCAGTTCTTC. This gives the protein CASSFTGGTYNEQFF.

Here the CDR3 DNA reads TGTGCCAGCAGGGATCTTACTGGAAACACCATATATTTT. It specifies CASRDLTGNTIYF. The V gene is TRBV6-5, the J gene TRBJ1-3; no clear D. Trimming removed 6 bases from V and 2 bases from J, with 8 bases in between. The CDR3 contains 13 residues. Germline V gene data show CDR1 as MNHEY and CDR2 as SVGAGI.

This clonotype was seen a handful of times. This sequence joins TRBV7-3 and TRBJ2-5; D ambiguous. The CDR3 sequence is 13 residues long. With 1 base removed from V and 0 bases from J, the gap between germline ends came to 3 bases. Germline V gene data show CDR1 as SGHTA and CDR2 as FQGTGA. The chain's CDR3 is CASSLKNQETQYF. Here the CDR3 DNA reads TGTGCCAGCAGCTTAAAGAACCAAGAGACCCAGTACTTC.

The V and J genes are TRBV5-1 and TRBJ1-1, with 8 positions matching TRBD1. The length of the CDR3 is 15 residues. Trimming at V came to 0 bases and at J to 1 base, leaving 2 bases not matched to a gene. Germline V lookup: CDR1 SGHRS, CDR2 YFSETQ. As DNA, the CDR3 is TGCGCCAGCAGCTTGGGACAGGGGTGGAACACTGAAGCTTTCTTT. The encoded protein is CASSLGQGWNTEAFF.

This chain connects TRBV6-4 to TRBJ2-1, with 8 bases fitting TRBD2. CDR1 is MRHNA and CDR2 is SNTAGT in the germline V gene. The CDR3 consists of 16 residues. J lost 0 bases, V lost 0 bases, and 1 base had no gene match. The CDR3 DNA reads TGTGCCAGCAGTGACTCCAGCGGGAGCTCCTACAATGAGCAGTTCTTC. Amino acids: CASSDSSGSSYNEQFF.